The next 2 T cell receptor beta chains were all read from a single sample in a study of CD8+ T cells in alopecia areata. In each case, RNA was isolated and then reverse transcribed into cDNA as the sequencing template. TCRdb keeps only in-frame clones here, not all; method: immunoSEQ multiplex PCR. In the table there are around 210,000 clones, just over 55% of which are singletons. Source material: CD8+ T cells sorted from blood. These receptors originate from a human donor in good health.

The chain couples TRBV4-1 to TRBJ2-2; no clear D gene. Germline-derived CDR1 and CDR2 are MGHRA and YSYEKL. Trimming took off 3 bases at V and 1 base at J, with 9 bases between the two ends. The length of the CDR3 is 15 residues. Here the CDR3 reads CASSHYLGNTGELFF. The CDR3 DNA reads TGCGCCAGCAGCCACTACCTGGGGAACACCGGGGAGCTGTTTTTT.

This chain uses TRBV9 with TRBJ2-2; D tentatively fits TRBD1 or TRBD2 (5 bases each). Germline values: CDR1 SGDLS, CDR2 YYNGEE. The CDR3 has 14 residues. The V gene lost 0 bases and the J gene lost 5 bases, with 8 bases spanning the gap. CDR3: CASSVGDRTGELFF. The DNA for the CDR3 is TGTGCCAGCAGCGTAGGGGACCGGACCGGGGAGCTGTTTTTT.